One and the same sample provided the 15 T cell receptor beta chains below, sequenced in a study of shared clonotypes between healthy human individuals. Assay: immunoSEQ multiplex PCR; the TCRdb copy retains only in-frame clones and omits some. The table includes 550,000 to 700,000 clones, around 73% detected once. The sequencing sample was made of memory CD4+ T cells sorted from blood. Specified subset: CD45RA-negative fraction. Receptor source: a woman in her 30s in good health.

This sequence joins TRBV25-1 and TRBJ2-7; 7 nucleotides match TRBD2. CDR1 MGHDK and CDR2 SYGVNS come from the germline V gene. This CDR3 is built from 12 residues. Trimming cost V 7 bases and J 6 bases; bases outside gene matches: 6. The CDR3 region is CASTAGVGEQYF. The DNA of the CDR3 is TGTGCCAGCACTGCGGGAGTGGGCGAGCAGTACTTC.

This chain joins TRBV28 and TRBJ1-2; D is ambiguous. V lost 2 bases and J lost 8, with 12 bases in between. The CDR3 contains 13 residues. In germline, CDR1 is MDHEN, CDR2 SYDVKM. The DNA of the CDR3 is TGTGCCAGCAGTTTACAGGCCTTTGGAGGCTACACCTTC. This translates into CASSLQAFGGYTF.

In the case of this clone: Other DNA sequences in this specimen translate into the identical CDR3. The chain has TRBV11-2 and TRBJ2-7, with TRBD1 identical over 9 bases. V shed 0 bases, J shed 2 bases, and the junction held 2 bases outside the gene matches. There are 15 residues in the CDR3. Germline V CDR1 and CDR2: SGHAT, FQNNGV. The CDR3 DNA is TGTGCCAGCAGCTTAGAAGGGACAGGGCCCTACGAGCAGTACTTC. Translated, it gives CASSLEGTGPYEQYF.

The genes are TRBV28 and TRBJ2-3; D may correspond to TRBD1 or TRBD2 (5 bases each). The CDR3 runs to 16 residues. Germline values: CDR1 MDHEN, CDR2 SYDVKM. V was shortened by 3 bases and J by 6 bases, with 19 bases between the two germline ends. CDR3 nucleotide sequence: TGTGCCAGCAGTTTTTCCCTGGGGCTAGCCATGGATACGCAGTATTTT. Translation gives CASSFSLGLAMDTQYF.

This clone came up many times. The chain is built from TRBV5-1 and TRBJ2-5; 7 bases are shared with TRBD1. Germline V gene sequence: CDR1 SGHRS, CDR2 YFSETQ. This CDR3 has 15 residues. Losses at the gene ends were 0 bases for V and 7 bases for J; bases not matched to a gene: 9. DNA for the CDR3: TGCGCCAGCAGCTTGGGGGACAGAGACACGGGGACCCAGTACTTC. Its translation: CASSLGDRDTGTQYF.

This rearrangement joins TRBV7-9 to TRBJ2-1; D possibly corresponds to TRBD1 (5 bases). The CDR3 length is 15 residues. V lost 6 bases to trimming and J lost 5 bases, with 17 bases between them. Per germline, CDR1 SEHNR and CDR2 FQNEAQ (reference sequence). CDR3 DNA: TGTGCCAGCAGTCTTGTGGGGCTAACTAACAATGAGCAGTTCTTC. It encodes CASSLVGLTNNEQFF.

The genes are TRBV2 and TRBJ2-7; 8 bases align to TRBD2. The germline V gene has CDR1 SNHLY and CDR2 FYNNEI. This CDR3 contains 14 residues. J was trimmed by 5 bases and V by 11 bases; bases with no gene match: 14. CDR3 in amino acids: CASDLAGPGHEQYF. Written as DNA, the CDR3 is TGTGCCTCCGATCTAGCGGGCCCCGGGCACGAGCAGTACTTC.

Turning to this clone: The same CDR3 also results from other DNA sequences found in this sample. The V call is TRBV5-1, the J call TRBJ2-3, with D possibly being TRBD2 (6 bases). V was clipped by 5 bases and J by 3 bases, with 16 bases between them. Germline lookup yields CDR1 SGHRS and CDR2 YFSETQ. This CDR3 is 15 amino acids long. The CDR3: CASRLASRGTDTQYF. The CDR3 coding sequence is TGCGCCAGCAGGTTAGCATCCCGGGGGACAGATACGCAGTATTTT.

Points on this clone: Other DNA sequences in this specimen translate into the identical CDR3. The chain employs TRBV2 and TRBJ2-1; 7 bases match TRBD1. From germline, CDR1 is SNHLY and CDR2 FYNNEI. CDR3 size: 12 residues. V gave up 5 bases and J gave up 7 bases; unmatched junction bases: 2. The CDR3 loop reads CASSRQGNEQFF. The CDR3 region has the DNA TGTGCCAGCAGTCGACAGGGAAATGAGCAGTTCTTC.

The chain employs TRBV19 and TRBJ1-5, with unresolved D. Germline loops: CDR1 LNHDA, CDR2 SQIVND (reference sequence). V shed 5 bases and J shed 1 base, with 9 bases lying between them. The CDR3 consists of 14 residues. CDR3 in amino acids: CASSFLLSNQPQHF. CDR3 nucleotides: TGTGCCAGTAGTTTCCTTTTAAGCAATCAGCCCCAGCATTTT.

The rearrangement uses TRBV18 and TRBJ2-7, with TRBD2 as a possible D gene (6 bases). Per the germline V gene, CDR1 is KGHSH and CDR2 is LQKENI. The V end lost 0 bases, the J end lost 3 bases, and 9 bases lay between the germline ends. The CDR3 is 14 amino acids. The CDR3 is CASSPPGGIYEQYF. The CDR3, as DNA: TGTGCCAGCTCACCACCGGGAGGTATCTACGAGCAGTACTTC.

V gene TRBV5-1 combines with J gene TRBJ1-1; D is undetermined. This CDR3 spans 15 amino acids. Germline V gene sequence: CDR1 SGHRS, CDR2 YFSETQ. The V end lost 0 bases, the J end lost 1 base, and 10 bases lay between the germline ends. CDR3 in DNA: TGCGCCAGCAGCTTGGGGGCCCTGGCGAACACTGAAGCTTTCTTT. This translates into CASSLGALANTEAFF.

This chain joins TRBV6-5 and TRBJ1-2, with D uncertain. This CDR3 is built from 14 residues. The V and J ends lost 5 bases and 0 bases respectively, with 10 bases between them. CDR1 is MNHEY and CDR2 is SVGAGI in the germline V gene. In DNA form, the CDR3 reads TGTGCCAGCAGTCAGGAGCGTTCTAACTATGGCTACACCTTC. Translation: CASSQERSNYGYTF.

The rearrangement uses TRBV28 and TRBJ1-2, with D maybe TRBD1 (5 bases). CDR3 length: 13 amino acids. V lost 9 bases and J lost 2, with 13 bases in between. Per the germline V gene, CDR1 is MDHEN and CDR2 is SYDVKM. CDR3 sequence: CASGDGLNYGYTF. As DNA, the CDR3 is TGTGCCAGTGGGGACGGACTAAACTATGGCTACACCTTC.

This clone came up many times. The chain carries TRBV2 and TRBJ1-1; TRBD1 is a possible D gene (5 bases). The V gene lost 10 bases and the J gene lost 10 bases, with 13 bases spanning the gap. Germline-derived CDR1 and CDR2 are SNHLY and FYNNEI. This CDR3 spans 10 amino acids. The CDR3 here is CATRRGSAFF. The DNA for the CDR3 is TGTGCCACCCGAAGGGGTTCAGCTTTCTTT.